Given below is one T cell receptor beta chain in context. The target antigen is unknown. Primers included in the PCR were 60 Vbeta and 13 Jbeta primers. Produced via immunoSEQ multiplex PCR; TCRdb's table is partial and in-frame only. The profile shows approximately 150,000 clones, 80% of them singletons. Germline V gene data show CDR1 as ENHRY and CDR2 as SYGVKD. The CDR3 is 13 residues long. Trimming cost V 8 bases and J 1 base, with 9 bases left between them. This entry is derived from a study of cytomegalovirus exposure and HLA in healthy donors. Looking at the study overall: When 398 donors were genotyped, approximately 80% of them were found to fall in the Caucasian-associated ancestry cluster. Study observations and caveats: An analysis was carried out later, and it reportedly showed fewer N-insertions in an Asian-associated ancestry cluster than the roughly 700-donor mean. A missense DCLRE1C variant was associated with V- and J-gene trimming of TCR beta chains in a later analysis, and an independent cohort replicated the association.

The chain employs TRBV10-3 and TRBJ1-5; D remains unclear. This TCR was recovered from a man aged 40-50 years in good health and CMV-seronegative. The sequenced material came from PBMCs. CDR3 residues: CAIADLSNQPQHF. In DNA, the CDR3 is TGTGCCATCGCGGATTTAAGCAATCAGCCCCAGCATTTT.